These T cell receptor beta chains were read from a single sample in a study of T cell repertoires in cytomegalovirus infection. From the reads, TCRdb called clonotypes with MiXCR, one entry per CDR3 protein. Of 450,000 to 650,000 distinct CDR3 sequences listed, 40% are singletons. What these receptors recognize is not known. The sample here was cultured PBMCs, taken from culture after CMV antigen stimulation. The receptor source for this set is a human donor in good health (CMV status not recorded). Some clones in this sample may be carry-over from other donors' samples. Each CDR3 is given with its conserved first and last residue. The D gene is left open where the match is weak. Rows may omit the clone size; those that give it use once, few, many or a size class.

TGTGCCAGCAGCTTGGGCCTCCACGGGACCGGGGAGCTGTTTTTT,CASSLGLHGTGELFF,.,.,TRBV5-4,TRBJ2-2
TGTGCCAGCAGCGTCCTTCTAGCGGGAGGGGGCGATGAGCAGTTCTTC,CASSVLLAGGGDEQFF,TRBD2,few,TRBV7-2,TRBJ2-1
TGCAGTGCTATACGGGCCGCCGGGGATTATGGCTACACCTTC,CSAIRAAGDYGYTF,.,few,TRBV20-1,TRBJ1-2
TGCAGTGCTAGGCCGGCTGGGGCCGGGGAGCTGTTTTTT,CSARPAGAGELFF,.,.,TRBV20-1,TRBJ2-2
TGTGCCAGCAGTTTACAGTTGAGTAAAGGGGTTGGCTACACCTTC,CASSLQLSKGVGYTF,.,few,TRBV12-3/TRBV12-4,TRBJ1-2
TGTGCCAGCAGCTTCGGACAGGGATTCTCTGGGGCCAACGTCCTGACTTTC,CASSFGQGFSGANVLTF,TRBD1,few,TRBV7-2,TRBJ2-6
TGTGCCAGCAGTTCCCCAGGACAGGGACTTGAAAAACTGTTTTTT,CASSSPGQGLEKLFF,TRBD1,.,TRBV28,TRBJ1-4
TGTGCCAGCAGCCCTGCCGTAGGGGCGGCCCAAGAGACCCAGTACTTC,CASSPAVGAAQETQYF,.,few,TRBV7-6,TRBJ2-5
TGTGCCAGCAGTTCTGCAGGGTTCTCTGGAAACACCATATATTTT,CASSSAGFSGNTIYF,.,many,TRBV7-2,TRBJ1-3
TGTGCCAGTAAGGGCAGGATTTATCAGCCCCAGCATTTT,CASKGRIYQPQHF,.,.,TRBV19,TRBJ1-5
TGTGCCAGCAGTTTAGCGGGACAGAGAGCTAATCAGCCCCAGCATTTT,CASSLAGQRANQPQHF,TRBD1,.,TRBV12-3/TRBV12-4,TRBJ1-5
TGTGCCAGCAGCTTACGGAGCCCCCCGCAGAATGAGCAGTTCTTC,CASSLRSPPQNEQFF,.,few,TRBV7-9,TRBJ2-1
TGCGCCAGCAGTCCCGGACAGGGTACCCACGAGCAGTACTTC,CASSPGQGTHEQYF,TRBD1,.,TRBV5-1,TRBJ2-7
TGTGCCAGCAGTTACGTGAGGGGGGGCGAGCAGTTCTTC,CASSYVRGGEQFF,.,few,TRBV6-5,TRBJ2-1
TGTGCCTGGACAGCGGGGGCGGGACAAGAGACCCAGTACTTC,CAWTAGAGQETQYF,TRBD2,.,TRBV30,TRBJ2-5
TGTGCCAGCAGCCTATGGGGCCCAACCGGGGAGCTGTTTTTT,CASSLWGPTGELFF,.,.,TRBV7-2,TRBJ2-2
TGTGCCAGCAGCTTGATGGGGTGGGCAGGTGAAAAACTGTTTTTT,CASSLMGWAGEKLFF,.,.,TRBV5-5,TRBJ1-4
TGTGCCAGCAGTTCCAGATTTCCCTACGAGCAGTACTTC,CASSSRFPYEQYF,.,.,TRBV6-6,TRBJ2-7
TGTGCCAGCTCACCAGCGTATAATTCACCCCTCCACTTT,CASSPAYNSPLHF,.,.,TRBV18,TRBJ1-6
TGTGCCAGCACCCAGCGCGCGGGATGGGGTTACGAGCAGTACTTC,CASTQRAGWGYEQYF,.,few,TRBV7-2,TRBJ2-7